Listed below are T cell receptor beta chains from one sample, sequenced in a study of long-term antiretroviral therapy in people with HIV. Assay used: immunoSEQ multiplex PCR; TCRdb lists only in-frame clones, some missing. The sample includes about 36,000 clones, roughly 80% of them seen just once. The source material was unsorted PBMCs, sampled 3.4 years after starting antiretroviral therapy. The origin of the receptors is a man aged 25 to 40 with HIV. CDR3s include the opening cysteine and the closing phenylalanine or tryptophan. D genes are given only for firm matches. Size values are once, few and many counts, or a class for expanded clones, and some rows have none.

14,-,TRBD1,TRBV5-6,TRBJ2-5,TGTGCCAGCAGCGGAAGACAGGGGTTGGAGACCCAGTACTTC,CASSGRQGLETQYF
16,-,TRBD1,TRBV19,TRBJ2-2,TGTGCCAGTACCACAAGGGGGACAGGGGGTCGTGGGGAGCTGTTTTTT,CASTTRGTGGRGELFF
13,few,-,TRBV7-8,TRBJ2-2,TGTGCCAGCAGCTTAGGTCAAACCGGGGAGCTGTTTTTT,CASSLGQTGELFF
16,-,TRBD2,TRBV5-1,TRBJ2-2,TGCGCCAGCAGCTTGCTTCGTGGCGGGAGTGCCGGGGAGCTGTTTTTT,CASSLLRGGSAGELFF
14,-,-,TRBV28,TRBJ2-3,TGTGCCAGCTCCTGGGGTAGCGGCACAGATACGCAGTATTTT,CASSWGSGTDTQYF
16,few,-,TRBV2,TRBJ1-4,TGTGCCAGCAGTGAAGCCCCCCAGGGGAGTGGGGAAAAACTGTTTTTT,CASSEAPQGSGEKLFF
13,-,TRBD1,TRBV25-1,TRBJ1-5,TGTGCCAGCAGTGATAACAGGGGACAGCCCCAGCATTTT,CASSDNRGQPQHF
18,-,-,TRBV5-4,TRBJ2-3,TGTGCCAGCAGCTCACCGGGACTTTACTCTTCTAGCACAGATACGCAGTATTTT,CASSSPGLYSSSTDTQYF
13,-,-,TRBV4-1,TRBJ2-1,TGCGCCAGCAGCCAAGGGGGCGCAGGGGAGCAGTTCTTC,CASSQGGAGEQFF
13,once,-,TRBV27,TRBJ2-1,TGTGCCAGCGAGGGGGAGGGCATCGATGAGCAGTTCTTC,CASEGEGIDEQFF
14,-,-,TRBV18,TRBJ1-5,TGTGCCAGCTCACGGGCGGCTCGCGGCCAGCCCCAGCATTTT,CASSRAARGQPQHF
15,-,TRBD1,TRBV28,TRBJ2-6,TGTGCCAGCAATACACAGGGGCAAGGGGCCAACGTCCTGACTTTC,CASNTQGQGANVLTF
16,-,TRBD2,TRBV4-2,TRBJ2-7,TGTGCCAGCAGCCAAACTGAGACTAGCGGGAGTTACGAGCAGTACTTC,CASSQTETSGSYEQYF
14,-,-,TRBV9,TRBJ1-1,TGTGCCAGCAGCGTCCGGTACCAGAACACTGAAGCTTTCTTT,CASSVRYQNTEAFF
11,-,-,TRBV28,TRBJ2-7,TGTGCCAGCAGCCACACCTACGAGCAGTACTTC,CASSHTYEQYF